This section outlines one TCR beta chain sequence together with its context. Its antigen is unknown. Within one base of it there is no much larger clone, and no base qualities were kept. This specimen belongs to a study of T cell responses to AZD1222 COVID-19 vaccine (dated by TCRdb to the early 2020s). Some background on the complete study: A total of 230 to 250 trial participants underwent TCR sequencing, of whom nearly 210 received two doses of AZD1222 and around 26 received two doses of the MenACWY control vaccine. Trial participants were enrolled by age into subgroups of 18-55, 56-69 and 70-plus years, and around 150, 28 and 57 TCR-sequenced participants, respectively, were included in these subgroups.

The CDR3 regions of human TCRbeta chains were subjected to immunosequencing. From the authors' description of their analysis: Repertoire TCRs were checked for matches against a reference library of SARS-CoV-2-specific TCRs that had been generated using the MIRA antigen-specificity platform. Breadth was defined as the fraction of unique TCRs that were SARS-CoV-2-associated, and depth was defined as the fraction of total T cells that were SARS-CoV-2-associated. Using the MIRA data, every spike-specific TCR was mapped to the spike region that the TCR reacted to and assigned to either a CD4 or a CD8 class. Log10-transformed breadth and depth values were compared by one-way ANOVA with Sidak's multiple comparisons tests. This is the immuneACCESS table as TCRdb keeps it, with only in-frame sequences that have V and J called. A part of the clones is gone; compared with another copy, unresolved V genes explain less than half, and the rest is unexplained. Clonal size and the V and J genes are those of that table, whereas D and trimming came from the DNA. In all, the sample holds roughly 150,000 clones, and more than 85% of those were seen once. Under 1.5% of the sample lies in the top ten.

This sample's time point label indicates: about 28 days (+/-7) after the second vaccine dose. AZD1222 recipients whose second dose came at about 4 weeks and those whose second dose came at about 12 weeks were combined into one group, since spike-specific TCR depth and breadth did not differ between the two schedules. The vaccinee samples were drawn from two UK trials, COV001 and COV002, one of which was a single-blind randomized controlled phase 2/3 trial testing AZD1222 (ChAdOx1 nCoV-19) in healthy adults. For TCRbeta chain sequencing, PBMC samples from trial participants were taken at day 0 and at day 28 after the second dose. The germline V gene gives CDR1 as SNHLY and CDR2 as FYNNEI. Inclusive of the bounding cysteine and phenylalanine, the CDR3 is 16 residues long. Only the CDR3 region is kept as DNA, spanning 48 bases read in frame from base 1. V lost 6 bases and J lost 8 bases, and the count of bases not matched to a germline gene is 11.

Overall study outcomes, separate from this receptor: Conclusions about previously exposed vaccinees are limited, since just 6 or 7 AZD1222 recipients were seropositive for SARS-CoV-2 at baseline. The vaccine-associated CD4 TCRs covered the entire spike protein, and the dominant responses fell in regions 160-218 and 743-854. No day 14 peak-response samples were available, so repertoires were characterized only after the peak T cell response. Nearly half of unique spike-specific TCRs reportedly recognized epitopes outside regions mutated in the B.1.351 and B.1.1.7 variants. After two AZD1222 doses, spike-specific TCR breadth and depth were significantly higher than at day 0 and than in MenACWY recipients. Participants were mostly white British, with more females than males. The authors suggested clonal diversity may have been underestimated. The 56-69-year group was small, and its depth increase did not reach significance, likely because of low power.

The sequence was collected from an adult who received the AZD1222 COVID-19 vaccine. The rearranged segments are TRBV2 and TRBJ2-1; the junction holds 12 bases that match TRBD2. Specimen: peripheral blood, collected 28 days after the second AZD1222 dose. This receptor carries the CDR3 CASSQGTSGYEDEQFF. The nucleotide sequence is given as TGTGCCAGCAGCCAAGGGACTAGCGGGTATGAGGATGAGCAGTTCTTC.